Listed below are T cell receptor beta chains from one sample, sequenced in a study of blood T cell repertoires in COVID-19. Repertoires were generated with immunoSEQ multiplex PCR, while TCRdb's copy carries only in-frame clones and drops some. The table records hundreds of thousands of clones, 75% to 90% of them present only once. The sequenced material came from PBMCs or T cells enriched from blood (not recorded which). Source of these receptors: a man aged 18 to 30 who had recovered from COVID-19. Each CDR3 is given with its conserved first and last residue. A clone size is listed for some rows: how often the clone was seen (once, few, many), or a class if it is expanded.

V	J	size	CDR3
TRBV6-6	TRBJ2-3	NA	CASSYRQAGSTDTQYF
TRBV5-4	TRBJ2-3	NA	CASSLAGQGTDTQYF
TRBV6-5	TRBJ2-5	NA	CASSRTGGFAETQYF
TRBV24-1	TRBJ2-2	once	CATSDSGANTGELFF
TRBV7-2	TRBJ2-7	once	CASSPNQGVREQYF
TRBV24-1	TRBJ2-1	NA	CATSDSQGRNEQFF
TRBV7-6	TRBJ1-2	once	CASSPTGEYGYTF
TRBV7-2	TRBJ1-2	NA	CASSRGIEGYTF
TRBV7-6	TRBJ1-2	NA	CASSLGGQGTGGYTF
TRBV5-4	TRBJ2-3	NA	CASSQLAGTDTQYF
TRBV28	TRBJ2-3	NA	CASSLGGNPTDTQYF
TRBV23-1	TRBJ1-2	NA	CASSHPGWHGYTF
TRBV7-3	TRBJ2-2	NA	CASSSPGTTNTGELFF
TRBV5-6	TRBJ2-3	NA	CASSLGGLGTDTQYF
TRBV7-2	TRBJ1-1	NA	CASSSWGGAEAFF
TRBV7-6	TRBJ2-7	NA	CASSLGRQTGSYEQYF
TRBV19	TRBJ1-1	NA	CASRAGQGPPGAFF
TRBV9	TRBJ2-5	NA	CASSRDTETQYF
TRBV6-5	TRBJ1-5	few	CASSTQGGNSQPQHF
TRBV11-2	TRBJ2-6	NA	CASSLIVGGASGANVLTF
TRBV6-2/TRBV6-3	TRBJ2-3	NA	CASSYPSRGGTQTLSTDTQYF
TRBV3-1/TRBV3-2	TRBJ1-1	few	CASSQDEGVGAFF
TRBV28	TRBJ2-1	NA	CASSLTASYNEQFF
TRBV9	TRBJ2-7	NA	CASSVEDRGYEQYF
TRBV28	TRBJ1-5	NA	CAANQGIGNQPQHF
TRBV7-2	TRBJ2-1	NA	CASSPRLAGVSYNEQFF
TRBV7-3	TRBJ1-1	NA	CASSLQGARGTEAFF
TRBV10-3	TRBJ1-1	NA	CAISDRGKNTEAFF
TRBV5-1	TRBJ2-2	NA	CASSRSAQGTSGNTGELFF
TRBV30	TRBJ2-7	once	CAWGLSGTGGEQYF
TRBV6-5	TRBJ2-3	NA	CASSYLRQGTADTQYF
TRBV30	TRBJ1-6	NA	CAWSEGLILHF
TRBV6-5	TRBJ1-2	NA	CASVAGGFGGYTF
TRBV9	TRBJ2-1	NA	CASSASGTTYNEQFF
TRBV27	TRBJ2-2	NA	CASSLGTSGRAYRAGELFF
TRBV7-8	TRBJ2-2	NA	CASSSGPKNTGELFF
TRBV5-1	TRBJ2-1	NA	CASTSGGQANNEQFF
TRBV5-1	TRBJ1-2	NA	CASSEPGTGALAGGYTF
TRBV6-5	TRBJ1-2	NA	CASSRTGINYGYTF
TRBV27	TRBJ1-1	NA	CASSPGRDREAFF
TRBV7-2	TRBJ2-7	NA	CASSLEVAGGPLGEQYF
TRBV9	TRBJ1-2	NA	CASSLRTGPYSYGYTF
TRBV12-3/TRBV12-4	TRBJ1-1	NA	CASIPDMGGKAFF
TRBV5-4	TRBJ2-5	NA	CASSLLQGAGETQYF
TRBV12-3/TRBV12-4	TRBJ1-1	once	CASRPHTNTEAFF
TRBV3-1/TRBV3-2	TRBJ2-3	NA	CASSRGTSGGNTDTQYF
TRBV5-8	TRBJ2-3	NA	CASSGATTSGRTDTQYF
TRBV7-2	TRBJ2-7	NA	CASSQTSGWYEQYF
TRBV27	TRBJ1-4	NA	CASSFNRNEKLFF
TRBV5-8	TRBJ2-7	NA	CASSRAWARTPTYEQYF
TRBV9	TRBJ1-1	NA	CASSATNSEAFF
TRBV5-5	TRBJ2-1	NA	CASSLRQGSSYNEQFF
TRBV20-1	TRBJ2-7	once	CSASSYEQYF
TRBV11-2	TRBJ1-1	NA	CASGTRTVLMNTEAFF
TRBV6-5	TRBJ2-7	few	CASGPVGAPAYEQYF
TRBV11-2	TRBJ2-3	NA	CASSLWPGGGDTQYF
TRBV4-3	TRBJ2-3	NA	CASSQELGTDTQYF
TRBV10-2	TRBJ2-7	NA	CASSDRYEQYF
TRBV5-1	TRBJ2-3	NA	CASSLVSGRVYDTQYF
TRBV27	TRBJ1-2	NA	CASSPAPGQGKKGGYTF